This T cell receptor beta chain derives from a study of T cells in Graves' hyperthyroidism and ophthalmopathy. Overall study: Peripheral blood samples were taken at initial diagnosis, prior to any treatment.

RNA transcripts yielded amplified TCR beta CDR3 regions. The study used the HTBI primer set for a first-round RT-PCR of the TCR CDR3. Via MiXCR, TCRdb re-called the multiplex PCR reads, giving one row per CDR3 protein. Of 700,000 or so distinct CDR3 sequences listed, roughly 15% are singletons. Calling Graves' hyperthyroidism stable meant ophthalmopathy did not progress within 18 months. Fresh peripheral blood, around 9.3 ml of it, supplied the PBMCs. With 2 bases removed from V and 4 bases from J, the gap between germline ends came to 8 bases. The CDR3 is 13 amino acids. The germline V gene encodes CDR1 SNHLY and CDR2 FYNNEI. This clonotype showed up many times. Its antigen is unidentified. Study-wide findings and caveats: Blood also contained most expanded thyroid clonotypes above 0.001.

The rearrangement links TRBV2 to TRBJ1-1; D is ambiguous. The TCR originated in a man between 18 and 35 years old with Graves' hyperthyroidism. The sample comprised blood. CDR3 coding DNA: TGTGCCAGCAGTGAACTGGCTTTCACTGAAGCTTTCTTT. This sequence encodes CASSELAFTEAFF.